This entry lists 26 T cell receptor beta chains sequenced from one sample in a study of cytomegalovirus exposure and HLA in healthy donors. The table came from immunoSEQ multiplex PCR; TCRdb's copy has only in-frame clones and leaves some out. The table lists 150,000 to 200,000 clones, about 89% of them singletons. The sequenced sample consisted of PBMCs. The receptor source for this set is a woman aged 18-29 years in good health and CMV-seropositive.

The CDR3 spells CASSLQGLPNYGYTF. CDR3 in DNA: TGTGCCAGCAGTCTACAGGGCCTACCTAACTATGGCTACACCTTC. This chain uses TRBV6-1 with TRBJ1-2; possible D gene TRBD1, 6 bases. V lost 5 bases and J lost 0, with 13 bases in between. Germline-derived CDR1 and CDR2 are MNHNS and SASEGT. The CDR3 extends over 15 amino acids.

The rearrangement joins TRBV28 to TRBJ2-2; TRBD1 matches 7 bases. Germline V gene lookup returns CDR1 MDHEN and CDR2 SYDVKM. CDR3 length equals 15 residues. V lost 4 bases and J lost 4; bases outside the gene matches: 6. The CDR3 region has the DNA TGTGCCAGCAGTTGGGGGACAGCCCTCACCGGGGAGCTGTTTTTT. Its protein product is CASSWGTALTGELFF.

This chain joins TRBV7-8 and TRBJ2-3; 14 bases map to TRBD2. V lost 3 bases, J lost 2 bases, and 4 bases stayed unmatched. The CDR3 has 17 residues. CDR1 is SGHVS and CDR2 is FQNEAQ in the germline V gene. CDR3 DNA sequence: TGTGCCAGCAGCTTCTCGACTAGCGGGGGGGCCACAGATACGCAGTATTTT. Protein: CASSFSTSGGATDTQYF.

V gene TRBV28 combines with J gene TRBJ1-1; a weak D match, TRBD1 (5 bases). Germline assignment: CDR1 MDHEN and CDR2 SYDVKM. V was cut by 0 bases and J by 5 bases, with 16 bases left in between. The CDR3 runs to 16 residues. CDR3 region: CASSLWGRGGWTEAFF. CDR3 coding DNA: TGTGCCAGCAGTTTATGGGGTAGGGGAGGTTGGACTGAAGCTTTCTTT.

This chain joins TRBV5-1 and TRBJ1-1; the match to TRBD1 covers 11 bases. V shed 4 bases, J shed 8 bases, and the junction held 10 bases outside the gene matches. CDR1 and CDR2 (germline): SGHRS, YFSETQ. The CDR3 loop spans 15 amino acids. Here the CDR3 reads CASSPAGQGVGEAFF. The CDR3 nucleotides read TGCGCCAGCAGCCCGGCGGGACAGGGGGTAGGAGAAGCTTTCTTT.

This rearrangement joins TRBV5-1 to TRBJ2-7, with a possible D match to TRBD1 (6 bases). Trimming shortened V by 1 base and J by 3 bases, and 11 bases separated the two germline ends. This CDR3 has 14 amino acids. CDR1 SGHRS and CDR2 YFSETQ come from the germline V gene. The CDR3 DNA sequence: TGCGCCAGCAGCTTGACAGGGCCCTTCTACGAGCAGTACTTC. Its translation: CASSLTGPFYEQYF.

This clone was seen more than once but under ten times. The J gene is TRBJ2-7, the V gene TRBV4-1, with 8 bases lining up with TRBD2. CDR3 size: 16 residues. V shed 4 bases, J shed 1 base, and the junction held 9 bases outside the gene matches. The germline CDR1 and CDR2 sequences are MGHRA and YSYEKL. CDR3 in amino acids: CASSPAVAGISYEQYF. CDR3 coding DNA: TGCGCCAGCAGCCCCGCGGTAGCGGGGATATCCTACGAGCAGTACTTC.

The chain links TRBV27 to TRBJ1-5, with D unclear. Trimming stripped 8 bases from V and 2 bases from J, with 16 bases between. Germline V gives CDR1 MNHEY, CDR2 SMNVEV (reference sequence). The length of the CDR3 is 15 residues. CDR3 nucleotides: TGTGCCAGCGGCCCCCCCGGCGAGGGCAATCAGCCCCAGCATTTT. It encodes CASGPPGEGNQPQHF.

The chain employs TRBV6-1 and TRBJ2-7; 8 bases are shared with TRBD1. Looked up from germline, CDR1 is MNHNS and CDR2 is SASEGT. V lost 2 bases, J lost 3 bases, and 9 bases stayed unmatched. The CDR3 is 16 residues long. CDR3 residues: CASSEFAGTGNYEQYF. The CDR3, as DNA: TGTGCCAGCAGTGAATTTGCGGGGACAGGTAACTACGAGCAGTACTTC.

V and J are TRBV15 and TRBJ2-3, with 8 bases aligning to TRBD2. CDR1 and CDR2 (germline): LNHNV, YYDKDF (reference sequence). J gave up 2 bases and V 3 bases, and 13 bases lay outside the gene matches. This CDR3 comprises 18 residues. The CDR3 DNA reads TGTGCCACCAGCAGCTCCAGGGCGGGGGGACTGAACACAGATACGCAGTATTTT. Amino acids: CATSSSRAGGLNTDTQYF.

The J gene is TRBJ2-2, the V gene TRBV7-2, with 14 bases lining up with TRBD2. Germline V gene lookup returns CDR1 SGHTA and CDR2 FQGNSA. The V segment lost 3 bases and the J segment 6 bases; nucleotides outside the gene matches: 6. CDR3 size: 17 residues. CDR3 region: CASSFLGLAGVAGELFF. The CDR3 coding sequence is TGTGCCAGCAGCTTCTTGGGACTAGCGGGAGTAGCCGGGGAGCTGTTTTTT.

The V call is TRBV7-9, the J call TRBJ1-1; D uncertain. CDR3 length: 14 amino acids. Per the germline V gene, CDR1 is SEHNR and CDR2 is FQNEAQ (reference sequence). Trimming pared 5 bases from V and 6 bases from J, leaving 16 bases between. The CDR3 sequence is CASSGLRGVAEAFF. Here the CDR3 DNA reads TGTGCCAGCAGCGGGCTACGGGGAGTCGCTGAAGCTTTCTTT.

The chain is built from TRBV6-6 and TRBJ1-4; 10 bases are shared with TRBD1. CDR1 and CDR2 from the germline V gene are MNHNY and SVGAGI (reference sequence). The CDR3 spans 16 residues. V shed 4 bases and J 6 bases; nucleotides not matched to a gene: 8. CDR3 DNA: TGTGCCAGCAGTTCTTGGACCGGACAGGGGGATGAAAAACTGTTTTTT. Its protein is CASSSWTGQGDEKLFF.

The chain joins TRBV12-1 to TRBJ2-1; the D call in the table, TRBD1, was not verified against the DNA. TRBV12-1 is deemed a pseudogene. This CDR3 contains 16 residues. This chain's CDR3 is CASSFDTPRNYNEQFF. The CDR3 DNA reads as TGTGCCAGCAGCTTTGATACACCAAGAAATTACAATGAGCAGTTCTTC.

The chain is built from TRBV6-5 and TRBJ2-5, with no clear D. The CDR3 is 12 amino acids. V was clipped by 2 bases and J by 3 bases, with 4 bases between them. Germline CDR1 is MNHEY and CDR2 is SVGAGI. The CDR3 DNA follows: TGTGCCAGCAGTTACGGAGAAGAGACCCAGTACTTC. This translates into CASSYGEETQYF.

The chain uses TRBV5-1 and TRBJ2-7, with TRBD2 matching over 15 bases. The CDR3 has 18 residues. Per the germline V gene, CDR1 is SGHRS and CDR2 is YFSETQ. After removal of 0 bases from V and 5 bases from J, the junction contained 9 bases not matched to a gene. CDR3 loop: CASSLARTSGGASHEQYF. In nucleotides, the CDR3 is TGCGCCAGCAGCTTGGCTAGGACTAGCGGGGGGGCCTCGCACGAGCAGTACTTC.

The V gene is TRBV6-5, the J gene TRBJ2-7; tentative D call: TRBD1 (6 bases). The CDR3 is made up of 14 amino acids. Trimming left V 6 bases short and J 6 bases short, with 18 bases between. From germline, CDR1 is MNHEY and CDR2 SVGAGI. The CDR3 DNA reads as TGTGCCAGCAGGCTACAGGGTTCCCGGGGCGAGCAGTACTTC. This translates into CASRLQGSRGEQYF.

The rearrangement uses TRBV5-4 and TRBJ2-4; possible D gene TRBD2, 6 bases. Trimming left V 4 bases short and J 3 bases short, with 17 bases between. The CDR3 totals 16 residues. Germline V gives CDR1 SGHNT, CDR2 YYREEE (reference sequence). CDR3 DNA: TGTGCCAGCAGCGGCGGGACTGGGGACGGCAAAAACATTCAGTACTTC. Translated, it gives CASSGGTGDGKNIQYF.

In DNA form, the CDR3 reads TGTGCCAGCAGCCCTCCGAGCGTCTACGAGCAGTACTTC. Protein product: CASSPPSVYEQYF. The J gene is TRBJ2-7, the V gene TRBV7-2; unclear D gene. Germline CDR1 and CDR2: SGHTA and FQGNSA. The V end lost 5 bases, the J end lost 3 bases, and 11 bases lay between the germline ends. The CDR3 consists of 13 residues.

The chain combines TRBV4-3 with TRBJ2-2, with TRBD1 matching 9 bases. CDR3 length: 16 residues. Germline V gives CDR1 LGHNA, CDR2 YSLEER. Trimming removed 5 bases from V and 2 bases from J; junction bases left unmatched: 6. CDR3 protein: CASSALTGGNTGELFF. The CDR3 DNA sequence: TGCGCCAGCAGCGCCCTAACAGGGGGCAACACCGGGGAGCTGTTTTTT.

V gene TRBV5-4 combines with J gene TRBJ1-2, with 7 bases aligning to TRBD1. There are 16 residues in the CDR3. Per the germline V gene, CDR1 is SGHNT and CDR2 is YYREEE (reference sequence). Trimming at V came to 6 bases and at J to 2 bases, leaving 13 bases not matched to a gene. This CDR3 reads CASTTLGGQTNYGYTF. CDR3 sequence (DNA): TGTGCCAGCACCACCCTCGGGGGACAGACCAACTATGGCTACACCTTC.

V usage is TRBV2 and J usage is TRBJ2-4, with TRBD2 matching 7 bases. In germline, CDR1 is SNHLY, CDR2 FYNNEI. The CDR3 is made up of 14 amino acids. V lost 6 bases to trimming and J lost 4 bases; unmatched junction nucleotides: 6. CDR3 region: CASRKLASKNIQYF. The CDR3 bases are TGTGCCAGCAGGAAACTAGCGTCTAAAAACATTCAGTACTTC.

This rearrangement joins TRBV5-4 to TRBJ2-5; 8 nucleotides align to TRBD2. This CDR3 contains 16 residues. The junction had 6 bases not matched to a gene; V was cut back by 0 bases and J by 2 bases. The germline gives CDR1 SGHNT, CDR2 YYREEE (reference sequence). The CDR3 DNA is TGTGCCAGCAGCTTGGGTACTAGCGGAGGTCAAGAGACCCAGTACTTC. Protein product: CASSLGTSGGQETQYF.

V usage is TRBV7-9 and J usage is TRBJ2-3; D may be TRBD2 (5 bases). The CDR3 sequence is 15 residues long. The ends were cut back, 3 bases at V and 3 bases at J, with 13 bases in the middle. CDR1 is SEHNR and CDR2 is FQNEAQ in the germline V gene (reference sequence). DNA of the CDR3: TGTGCCAGCAGCTTCCCGGGGTCAGGAACAGATACGCAGTATTTT. The encoded protein is CASSFPGSGTDTQYF.

V gene TRBV10-3 combines with J gene TRBJ2-1; 7 bases align to TRBD2. After removal of 4 bases from V and 4 bases from J, the junction contained 7 bases not matched to a gene. Germline lookup yields CDR1 ENHRY and CDR2 SYGVKD. The CDR3 totals 15 residues. CDR3 region: CAISGGGGLYNEQFF. The CDR3 nucleotides read TGTGCCATCAGTGGTGGGGGGGGTTTGTACAATGAGCAGTTCTTC.

The rearrangement links TRBV19 to TRBJ2-7, with 8 bases that match TRBD1. The CDR3 spans 16 residues. In germline, CDR1 is LNHDA, CDR2 SQIVND (reference sequence). V was clipped by 5 bases and J by 5 bases; unmatched bases: 14. The CDR3: CASSLDREFFPHEQYF. In DNA, the CDR3 is TGTGCCAGTAGTTTGGACAGGGAATTCTTTCCCCACGAGCAGTACTTC.